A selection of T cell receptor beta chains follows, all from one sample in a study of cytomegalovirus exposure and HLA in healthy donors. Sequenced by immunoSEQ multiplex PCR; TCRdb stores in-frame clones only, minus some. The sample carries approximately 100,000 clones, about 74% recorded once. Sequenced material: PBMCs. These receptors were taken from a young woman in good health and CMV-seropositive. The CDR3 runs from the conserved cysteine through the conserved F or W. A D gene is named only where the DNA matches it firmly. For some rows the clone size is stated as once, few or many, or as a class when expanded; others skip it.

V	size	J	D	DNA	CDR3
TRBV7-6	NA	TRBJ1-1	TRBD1	TGTGCCAGCAGCTATTGGGACAGTCAGGACACTGAAGCTTTCTTT	CASSYWDSQDTEAFF
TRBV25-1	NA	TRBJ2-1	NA	TGTGCCAGCAGTGAGGGGAGCTCCTACAATGAGCAGTTCTTC	CASSEGSSYNEQFF
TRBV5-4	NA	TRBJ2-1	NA	TGTGCCAGCAGCTTGGTGGGGACAAACTCCTACAATGAGCAGTTCTTC	CASSLVGTNSYNEQFF
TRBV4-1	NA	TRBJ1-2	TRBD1	TGCGCCAGCAGCCTGCTCGACAGGGGTGGCTACACCTTC	CASSLLDRGGYTF
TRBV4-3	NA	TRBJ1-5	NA	TGCGCCAGCAGCCAAGATCCAGGGTCTTTTAGTCAGCCCCAGCATTTT	CASSQDPGSFSQPQHF
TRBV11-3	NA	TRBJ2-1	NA	TGTGCCAGCAGCGGAAGGGGTTTTGAGCAGTTCTTC	CASSGRGFEQFF
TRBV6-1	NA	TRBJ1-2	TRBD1	TGTGCCAGCGCCGAAGACAGGGGGCCGGGCTACACCTTC	CASAEDRGPGYTF
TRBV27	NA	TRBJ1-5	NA	TGTGCCAGCAGGGGAGGGCCTAGCAATCAGCCCCAGCATTTT	CASRGGPSNQPQHF
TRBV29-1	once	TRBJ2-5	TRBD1	TGCAGCGTTGGAGGACAGGGGGCCTCGGAGACCCAGTACTTC	CSVGGQGASETQYF
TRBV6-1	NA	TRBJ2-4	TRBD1	TGTGCGGGGGCAACCGGGACAGGGGCCAAAAACATTCAGTACTTC	CAGATGTGAKNIQYF
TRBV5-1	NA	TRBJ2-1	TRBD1	TGCGCCAGCAGCGGGGGGACAGGGGCACACAATGAGCAGTTCTTC	CASSGGTGAHNEQFF
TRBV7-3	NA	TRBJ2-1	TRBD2	TGTGCCAGCAGCTCCCCGCTTATTAGCGGGAGACACAATGAGCAGTTCTTC	CASSSPLISGRHNEQFF
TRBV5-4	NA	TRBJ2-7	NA	TGTGCCAGCAGCTTGTCTGGCGGGGCCTACGAGCAGTACTTC	CASSLSGGAYEQYF
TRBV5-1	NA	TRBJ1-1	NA	TGCGCCAGCAGCCCAGGTCGACAGCAACCGAACACTGAAGCTTTCTTT	CASSPGRQQPNTEAFF
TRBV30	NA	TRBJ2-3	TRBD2	TGTGCCTTTGGACTAGCGGCCTCCCCCCAAACAGATACGCAGTATTTT	CAFGLAASPQTDTQYF
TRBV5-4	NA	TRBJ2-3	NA	TGTGCCAGCAGCGACGGACTACCTTCTCAGTATTTT	CASSDGLPSQYF
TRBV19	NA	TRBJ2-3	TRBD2	TGTGCCAGTAGCGGACTAGCGGGGACAGATACGCAGTATTTT	CASSGLAGTDTQYF
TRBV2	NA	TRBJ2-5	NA	TGTGCCAGCAGTGAAAGGGGCTGGGAGACCCAGTACTTC	CASSERGWETQYF
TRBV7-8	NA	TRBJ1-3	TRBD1	TGTGCCAGCAGCTTAACTGGACAGGGTGAAACCATATATTTT	CASSLTGQGETIYF
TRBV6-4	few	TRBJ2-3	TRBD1	TGTGCCAGCAGTGACGGTGGACAGGGGGCTAGTACGCAGTATTTT	CASSDGGQGASTQYF
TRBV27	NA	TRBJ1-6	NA	TGTGCCTGCTCTCCCTGGGGAGGGAACGGTTCACCCCTCCACTTT	CACSPWGGNGSPLHF
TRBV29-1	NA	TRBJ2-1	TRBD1	TGCAGCGTAACGGACAGGGGGAATTTAATCTCCTACAATGAGCAGTTCTTC	CSVTDRGNLISYNEQFF
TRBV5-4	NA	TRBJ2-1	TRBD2	TGTGCCAGCAGCTTGGGACTAGCGGGAGGCAATGAGCAGTTCTTC	CASSLGLAGGNEQFF
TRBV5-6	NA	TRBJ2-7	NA	TGTGCCAGCAGTTTCGAACAGGGTCCCTACGAGCAGTACTTC	CASSFEQGPYEQYF
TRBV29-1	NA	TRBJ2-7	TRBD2	TGCAGCGTTGAGAGCGGGAGGGCCTACGAGCAGTACTTC	CSVESGRAYEQYF
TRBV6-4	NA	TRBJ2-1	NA	TGTGCCAGCAGGAAGACTAGGCCAAGCTCCTACAATGAGCAGTTCTTC	CASRKTRPSSYNEQFF
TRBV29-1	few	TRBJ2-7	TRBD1	TGCAGCGTTGAAGAGGGGACAGGGTCCTACGAGCAGTACTTC	CSVEEGTGSYEQYF
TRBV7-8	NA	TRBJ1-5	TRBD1	TGTGCCAGCAGCTTGTCACGAGGGGGGACAGCCTTTAGCAATCAGCCCCAGCATTTT	CASSLSRGGTAFSNQPQHF
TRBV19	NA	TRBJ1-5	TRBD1	TGTGCCAGTAGGGGACAGGGGAGCAATCAGCCCCAGCATTTT	CASRGQGSNQPQHF
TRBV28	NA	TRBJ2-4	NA	TGTGCCAGCATCTCCTCGACGGGATTGGAAGCCAAAAACATTCAGTACTTC	CASISSTGLEAKNIQYF
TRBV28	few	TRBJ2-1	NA	TGTGCCAGCTGTCCCGAGCAGGTTACCTACAATGAGCAGTTCTTC	CASCPEQVTYNEQFF
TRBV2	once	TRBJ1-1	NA	TGTGCCAGTGGACAGAGCGACACTGAAGCTTTCTTT	CASGQSDTEAFF
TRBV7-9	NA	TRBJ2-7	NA	TGTGCCAGCAGCCCACAGGACGGAATCTCCTACGAGCAGTACTTC	CASSPQDGISYEQYF
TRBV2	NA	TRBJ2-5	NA	TGTGCCCAAAGGAGGGGTAGGGTACAAGAGACCCAGTACTTC	CAQRRGRVQETQYF
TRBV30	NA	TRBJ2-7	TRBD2	TGTGCCTGGAGTGGCGGGAGGGCCCGCGAGCAGTACTTC	CAWSGGRAREQYF
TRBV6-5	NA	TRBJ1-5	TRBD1	TGTGCCAGCTCACTAGGGGGCCCCCATCAGCCCCAGCATTTT	CASSLGGPHQPQHF
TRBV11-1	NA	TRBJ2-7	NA	TGTGCCAGCAGCTTAGTACCGGGGGACTACGAGCAGTACTTC	CASSLVPGDYEQYF
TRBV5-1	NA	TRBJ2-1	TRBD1	TGCGCCAGCAGCCGAAGGGACAGGGCATCTGAGCAGTTCTTC	CASSRRDRASEQFF
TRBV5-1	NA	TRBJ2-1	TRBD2	TGCGCCAGCAGCACGACTAGCGGGAGCTACAATGAGCAGTTCTTC	CASSTTSGSYNEQFF
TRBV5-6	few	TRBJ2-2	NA	TGTGCCAGCAGCTTGGGACTCAACACCGGGGAGCTGTTTTTT	CASSLGLNTGELFF
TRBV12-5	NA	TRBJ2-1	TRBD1	TGTGCTAGTGGTTTGCCCCCGGGACAGGGGCAGTTCTTC	CASGLPPGQGQFF
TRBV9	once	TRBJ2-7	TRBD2	TGTGCCAGCAGCGTAGCCGGGACTAACTCCTACGAGCAGTACTTC	CASSVAGTNSYEQYF
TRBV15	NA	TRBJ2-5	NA	TGTGCCACCAGCAGAGATAATGAGGAAACACACCCGGGGGAGACCCAGTACTTC	CATSRDNEETHPGETQYF
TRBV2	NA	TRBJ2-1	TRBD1	TGTGCCAGCAAGGGACAGACAGACCTCAATGAGCAGTTCTTC	CASKGQTDLNEQFF
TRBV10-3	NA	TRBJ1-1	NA	TGTGCCATCAGTGAGTCGGGGGAGGGGGAAGCTTTCTTT	CAISESGEGEAFF
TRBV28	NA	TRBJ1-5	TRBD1	TGTGCCAGCAGTCCACCGGGACAGGCTAATCAGCCCCAGCATTTT	CASSPPGQANQPQHF
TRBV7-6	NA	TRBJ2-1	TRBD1	TGTGCCAGCAGCTTACCAGGGGGCGAGTTTGAGCAGTTCTTC	CASSLPGGEFEQFF
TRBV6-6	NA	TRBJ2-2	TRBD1	TGTGCCAGCAGCAGTCCGGGACAGGGGGCCACCGGGGAGCTGTTTTTT	CASSSPGQGATGELFF
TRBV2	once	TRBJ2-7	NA	TGTGCCAGCAATACGGGGGTGTTCGAGCAGTACTTC	CASNTGVFEQYF
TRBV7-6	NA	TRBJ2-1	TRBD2	TGTGCCAGCAGCCTCCCGGGACTAGCGGGATCCAATGAGCAGTTCTTC	CASSLPGLAGSNEQFF
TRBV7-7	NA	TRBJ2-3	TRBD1	TGTGCTAGCAGCGCCGGACAGGGGAGGTCAGATACGCAGTATTTT	CASSAGQGRSDTQYF
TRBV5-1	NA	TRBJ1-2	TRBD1	TGCGCCAGCAGACCCCGGGCAGGGGGCAATGGCTACACCTTC	CASRPRAGGNGYTF
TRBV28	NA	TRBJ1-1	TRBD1	TGTGCCAGCAGGGAACCTGGACAGGTGATATTGAACACTGAAGCTTTCTTT	CASREPGQVILNTEAFF
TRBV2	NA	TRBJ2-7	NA	TGTGCCAGCAGTATTTTCGACGAGCAGTACTTC	CASSIFDEQYF
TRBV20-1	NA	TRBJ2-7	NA	TGCAGTGGCCGGTCCGGCTACGAGCAGTACTTC	CSGRSGYEQYF
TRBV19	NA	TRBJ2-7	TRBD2	TGTGCCAGTAGTATAGGCACGGGACTAGCCTACGAGCAGTACTTC	CASSIGTGLAYEQYF